This TCR beta chain was documented in a study of beta chain features in type 1 diabetes. Every bit of the isolated RNA underwent reverse transcription, so sequencing read expressed TCRB transcripts. The method was immunoSEQ multiplex PCR; TCRdb's version includes in-frame clones alone and lacks a portion of them. The data contain around 400,000 clones, over 12% of them singletons. Trimming took 1 base from V and 1 from J, leaving 12 bases between them. The CDR3 sequence is 15 residues long. Per the germline V gene, CDR1 is GTSNPN and CDR2 is SVGIG (reference sequence). Only a few counts were recorded for this clone.

The V call is TRBV30, the J call TRBJ2-3; D possibly corresponds to TRBD2 (5 bases). The specimen sequenced was naive CD4+ T cells from blood. The clonotype originates from a young woman in good health. For the CDR3, the DNA is TGTGCCTGGAGTGCTCGGGGTACGGGCACAGATACGCAGTATTTT. Its translation is CAWSARGTGTDTQYF. The full variable domain, its missing parts supplied by reference TRBV30 and TRBJ2-3, is SQTIHQWPATLVQPVGSPLSLECTVEGTSNPNLYWYRQAAGRGLQLLFYSVGIGQISSEVPQNLSASRPQDRQFILSSKKLLLSDSGFYLCAWSARGTGTDTQYFGPGTRLTVL.